These 3 T cell receptor beta chains originate from one sample sequenced in a study of blood T cells in healthy people across ages. Next came a second PCR, run for about 6 to 11 cycles, which used a sample-barcoded 5' primer along with a J-beta primer mix. TCRdb re-derived calls from the 5' RACE reads in MiXCR, one entry per CDR3 protein. The repertoire holds about 800,000 distinct CDR3 sequences, with less than 60% as singletons. Sequencing input: blood. These receptors all come from a man older than 75 in good health.

As concerns this clonotype: This sequence may be a read error, since a much larger clone differs from it by one base. The chain couples TRBV9 to TRBJ2-7, with D uncertain. Germline lookup yields CDR1 SGDLS and CDR2 YYNGEE. The CDR3 is 14 residues long. Trimming shortened V by 4 bases and J by 6 bases, and 17 bases separated the two germline ends. In nucleotides, the CDR3 is TGTGCCAGCAGCCCACTTAACTCGAGCTCCGAGCAGTACTTC. Protein sequence: CASSPLNSSSEQYF.

This clonotype occurred a few times. This chain joins TRBV7-9 and TRBJ1-1; D is uncertain. Germline V gene data show CDR1 as SEHNR and CDR2 as FQNEAQ (reference sequence). Trimming stripped 2 bases from V and 3 bases from J, with 13 bases between. This CDR3 comprises 15 residues. The CDR3 DNA reads TGTGCCAGCAGCTTATGGAGGGAGAGGGACACTGAAGCTTTCTTT. Amino acid sequence: CASSLWRERDTEAFF.

This sequence joins TRBV7-3 and TRBJ2-2; 7 bases agree with TRBD1. The CDR3 runs 16 residues. The germline V gene encodes CDR1 SGHTA and CDR2 FQGTGA. The junction had 10 bases not matched to a gene; V was cut back by 7 bases and J by 2 bases. This chain's CDR3 is CASTNPGQSNTGELFF. Written as DNA, the CDR3 is TGTGCCAGCACCAATCCGGGACAGAGTAACACCGGGGAGCTGTTTTTT.